This T cell receptor (beta chain) was sequenced for a study of cytomegalovirus exposure and HLA in healthy donors. The PCR was carried out with 60 Vbeta primers and 13 Jbeta primers. The assay was immunoSEQ multiplex PCR, and TCRdb's table has in-frame clones only and misses some. This table holds 95,000 to 150,000 clones, about 80% found once. V gave up 5 bases and J gave up 7 bases, with 15 bases separating them. The CDR3 has 14 residues. Germline lookup yields CDR1 SGHTA and CDR2 FQGNSA. With respect to this clone: Antigen unknown.

General study findings and limits: Donors belonging to an Asian-associated ancestry cluster reportedly showed fewer N-insertions in productive TCRs than the approximately 700-donor mean, according to what a later analysis found. The study found most TCR sequences rare, yet found some public TCRs in many donors. Later analysis identified several of the most significant clusters that appeared linked to common viral pathogens.

The source is a man aged 60 to 75 in good health and CMV-seropositive. Material for sequencing was PBMCs. V is TRBV7-2 and J is TRBJ2-1; D might be TRBD1 (6 bases). The CDR3 region is CASSPGHLGNEQFF. Here the CDR3 DNA reads TGTGCCAGCAGCCCGGGACACCTGGGGAATGAGCAGTTCTTC.